This TCR beta chain comes out of a study of PD-L1 blockade in urothelial cancer. The CDR3 has 18 residues. Germline CDR1 reads LGHNA; CDR2 reads YNFKEQ. V lost 0 bases to trimming and J lost 5 bases; unmatched junction nucleotides: 8. In each PCR, synthetic TCR analog templates were spiked in. TCRdb keeps only in-frame clones here, not all; method: immunoSEQ multiplex PCR. The sample consists of about 30,000 clones, roughly 76% of them appearing once. Specimen: PBMCs, collected around atezolizumab (anti-PD-L1) treatment. The chain is built from TRBV4-2 and TRBJ2-1, with 12 bases matching TRBD2. The TCR originated in a man aged 50 to 60 with urothelial cancer. Here the CDR3 reads CASSQEPLAGGRNNEQFF. As DNA, the CDR3 is TGTGCCAGCAGCCAAGAGCCACTAGCGGGGGGCCGGAACAATGAGCAGTTCTTC.